This T cell receptor beta chain was documented in a study of blood T cell repertoires in COVID-19. Background on the study: Italy, Spain and the United States were the sources of the convalescent and acute COVID-19 samples. PBMCs, B-cell-depleted T cells, or T cells were the source of the cDNA or gDNA that made up the material.

Per the authors' pipeline: Reference gene primer amplification gave estimated nucleated cell counts. Assay: immunoSEQ multiplex PCR; the TCRdb copy retains only in-frame clones and omits some. Clone size and V and J calls were adopted from that table, with D and trimming inferred from the DNA. The table includes more than 60,000 clones, 90% detected once. What was sequenced was peripheral blood. The origin of this receptor is a human donor in a cohort sampled during active COVID-19.

CDR3 in DNA: TGCGCCAGCAGCTCCGGGACAGGGAGGACTGAAGCTTTCTTT. It is translated as CASSSGTGRTEAFF. The chain combines TRBV5-1 with TRBJ1-1, with 9 nucleotides matching TRBD1. Germline V gene sequence: CDR1 SGHRS, CDR2 YFSETQ. V dropped 3 bases and J dropped 5; count of bases not matched to a gene: 5. The CDR3 runs to 14 residues.